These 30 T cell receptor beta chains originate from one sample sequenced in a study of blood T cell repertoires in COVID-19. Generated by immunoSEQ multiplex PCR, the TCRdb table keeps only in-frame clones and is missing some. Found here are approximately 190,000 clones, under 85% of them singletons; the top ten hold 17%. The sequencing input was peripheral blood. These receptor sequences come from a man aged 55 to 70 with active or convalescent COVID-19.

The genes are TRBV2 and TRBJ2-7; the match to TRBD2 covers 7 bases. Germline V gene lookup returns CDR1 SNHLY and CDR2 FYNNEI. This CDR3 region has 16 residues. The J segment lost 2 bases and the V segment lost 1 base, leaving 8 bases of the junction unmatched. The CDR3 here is CASSEDGSGGPYEQYF. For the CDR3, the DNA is TGTGCCAGCAGTGAAGATGGTTCGGGAGGCCCCTACGAGCAGTACTTC.

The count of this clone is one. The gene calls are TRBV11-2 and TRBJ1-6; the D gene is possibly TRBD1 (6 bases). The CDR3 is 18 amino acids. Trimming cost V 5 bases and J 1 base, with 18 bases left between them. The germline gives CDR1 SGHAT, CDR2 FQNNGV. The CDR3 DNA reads TGTGCCAGCAGCAAAGGGGGACGGTCTTATTCCTATAATTCACCCCTCCACTTT. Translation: CASSKGGRSYSYNSPLHF.

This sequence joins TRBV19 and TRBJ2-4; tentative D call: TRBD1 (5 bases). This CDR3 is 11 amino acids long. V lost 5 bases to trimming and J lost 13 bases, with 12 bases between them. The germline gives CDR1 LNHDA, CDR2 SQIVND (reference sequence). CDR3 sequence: CASSSTELQYF. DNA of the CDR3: TGTGCCAGTAGTTCGACAGAACTCCAGTACTTC.

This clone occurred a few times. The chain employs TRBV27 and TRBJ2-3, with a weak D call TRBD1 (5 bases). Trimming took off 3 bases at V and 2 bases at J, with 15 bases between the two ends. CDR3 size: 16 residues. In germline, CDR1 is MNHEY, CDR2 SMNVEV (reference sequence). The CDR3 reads CASSFLRQRFTDTQYF. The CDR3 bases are TGTGCCAGCAGTTTTTTACGACAGCGATTCACAGATACGCAGTATTTT.

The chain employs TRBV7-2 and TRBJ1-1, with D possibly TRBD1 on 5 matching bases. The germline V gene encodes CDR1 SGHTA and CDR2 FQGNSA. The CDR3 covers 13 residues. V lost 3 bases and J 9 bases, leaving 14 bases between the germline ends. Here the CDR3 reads CASSFLRGDKAFF. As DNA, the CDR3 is TGTGCCAGCAGCTTCCTCCGGGGGGATAAAGCTTTCTTT.

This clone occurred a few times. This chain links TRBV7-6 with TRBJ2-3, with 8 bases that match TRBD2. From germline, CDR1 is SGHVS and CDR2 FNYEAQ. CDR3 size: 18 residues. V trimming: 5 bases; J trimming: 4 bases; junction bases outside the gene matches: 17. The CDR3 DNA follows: TGTGCCAGCAGCCCCCGGGGTCCTGGGACTAGAGGGGCAGATACGCAGTATTTT. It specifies CASSPRGPGTRGADTQYF.

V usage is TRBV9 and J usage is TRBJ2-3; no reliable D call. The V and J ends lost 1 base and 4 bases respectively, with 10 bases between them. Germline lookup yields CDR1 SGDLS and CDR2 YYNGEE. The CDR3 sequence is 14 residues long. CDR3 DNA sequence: TGTGCCAGCAGCGTATCAGCGCGAGCAGATACGCAGTATTTT. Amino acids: CASSVSARADTQYF.

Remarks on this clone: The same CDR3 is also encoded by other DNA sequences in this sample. The CDR3: CASSASGRAADTQYF. CDR3 sequence (DNA): TGTGCCAGCAGCGCCAGCGGGAGGGCGGCAGATACGCAGTATTTT. The chain has TRBV9 and TRBJ2-3; TRBD2 matches 10 bases. J lost 4 bases, V lost 3 bases, and 5 bases had no gene match. This CDR3 comprises 15 residues. From germline, CDR1 is SGDLS and CDR2 YYNGEE.

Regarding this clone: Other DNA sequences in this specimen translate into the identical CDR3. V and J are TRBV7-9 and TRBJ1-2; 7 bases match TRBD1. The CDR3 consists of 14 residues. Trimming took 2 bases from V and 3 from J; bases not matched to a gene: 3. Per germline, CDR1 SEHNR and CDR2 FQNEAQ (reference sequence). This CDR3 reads CASSLNRGDYGYTF. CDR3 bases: TGTGCCAGCAGCTTAAACAGGGGCGACTATGGCTACACCTTC.

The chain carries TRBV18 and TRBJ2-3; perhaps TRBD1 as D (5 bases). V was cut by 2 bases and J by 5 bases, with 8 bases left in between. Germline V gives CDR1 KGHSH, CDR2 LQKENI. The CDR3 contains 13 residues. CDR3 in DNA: TGTGCCAGCTCACCAAGCAGGGAAGATACGCAGTATTTT. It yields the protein CASSPSREDTQYF.

CDR3 nucleotides: TGTGCCAGCTCACAGGGGGCCTCTGAAGCTTTCTTT. Translating it yields CASSQGASEAFF. The chain employs TRBV18 and TRBJ1-1; 7 bases map to TRBD1. Germline values: CDR1 KGHSH, CDR2 LQKENI. V lost 4 bases, J lost 6 bases, and 2 bases stayed unmatched. This CDR3 has 12 amino acids.

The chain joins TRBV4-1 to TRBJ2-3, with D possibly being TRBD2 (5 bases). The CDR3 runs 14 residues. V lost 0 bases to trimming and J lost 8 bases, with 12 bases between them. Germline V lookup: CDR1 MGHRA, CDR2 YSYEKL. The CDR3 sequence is CASSQDRRTGTQYF. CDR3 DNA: TGCGCCAGCAGCCAAGATCGGCGGACTGGTACGCAGTATTTT.

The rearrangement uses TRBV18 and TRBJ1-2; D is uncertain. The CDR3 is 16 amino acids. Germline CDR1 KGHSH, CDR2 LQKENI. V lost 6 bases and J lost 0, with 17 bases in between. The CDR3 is CASSPLYQVANYGYTF. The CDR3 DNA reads TGTGCCAGCTCCCCCCTTTATCAGGTGGCTAACTATGGCTACACCTTC.

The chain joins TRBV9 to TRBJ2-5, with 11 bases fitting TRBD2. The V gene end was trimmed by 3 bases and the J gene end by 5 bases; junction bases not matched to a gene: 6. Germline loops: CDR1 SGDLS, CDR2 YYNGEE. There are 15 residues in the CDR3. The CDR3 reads CASSAGLAAGETQYF. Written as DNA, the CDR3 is TGTGCCAGCAGCGCGGGACTAGCGGCGGGGGAGACCCAGTACTTC. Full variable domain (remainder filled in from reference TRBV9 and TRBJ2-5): DSGVTQTPKHLITATGQRVTLRCSPRSGDLSVYWYQQSLDQGLQFLIQYYNGEERAKGNILERFSAQQFPDLHSELNLSSLELGDSALYFCASSAGLAAGETQYFGPGTRLLVL.

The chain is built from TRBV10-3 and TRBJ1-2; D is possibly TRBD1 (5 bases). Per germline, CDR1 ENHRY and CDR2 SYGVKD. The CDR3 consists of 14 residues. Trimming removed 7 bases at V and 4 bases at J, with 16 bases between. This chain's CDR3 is CAIKQAGSGYGYTF. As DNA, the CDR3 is TGTGCCATCAAACAGGCAGGGTCGGGCTATGGCTACACCTTC.

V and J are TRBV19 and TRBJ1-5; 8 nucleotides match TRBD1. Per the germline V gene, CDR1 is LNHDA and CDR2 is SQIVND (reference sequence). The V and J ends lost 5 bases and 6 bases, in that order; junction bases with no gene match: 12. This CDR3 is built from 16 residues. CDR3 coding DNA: TGTGCCAGTAGTCTTTCGACAGGGGAGGTTGCTCAGCCCCAGCATTTT. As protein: CASSLSTGEVAQPQHF.

CDR3 bases: TGTGCCAGCAGCCAAGATATACGGTCCGGGGAGCTGTTTTTT. Protein product: CASSQDIRSGELFF. The gene calls are TRBV3-1 (or the pseudogene TRBV3-2) and TRBJ2-2, with D unresolved. Germline lookup yields CDR1 LGHDT and CDR2 YNNKEL (reference sequence). The V gene lost 0 bases and the J gene lost 6 bases, with 8 bases spanning the gap. The CDR3 totals 14 residues.

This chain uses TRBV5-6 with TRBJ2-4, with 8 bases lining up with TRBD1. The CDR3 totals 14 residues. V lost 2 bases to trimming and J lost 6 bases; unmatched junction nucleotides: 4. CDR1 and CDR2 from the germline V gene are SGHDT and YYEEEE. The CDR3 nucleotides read TGTGCCAGCAGCTTCTCTGACAGGGGAAACATTCAGTACTTC. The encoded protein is CASSFSDRGNIQYF.

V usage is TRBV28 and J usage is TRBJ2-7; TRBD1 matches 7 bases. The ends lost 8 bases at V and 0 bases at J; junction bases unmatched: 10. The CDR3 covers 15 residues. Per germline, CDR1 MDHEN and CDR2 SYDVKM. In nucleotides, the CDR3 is TGTGCCAGCCCTGGTCCGGGACAGAGCTCCTACGAGCAGTACTTC. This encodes CASPGPGQSSYEQYF.

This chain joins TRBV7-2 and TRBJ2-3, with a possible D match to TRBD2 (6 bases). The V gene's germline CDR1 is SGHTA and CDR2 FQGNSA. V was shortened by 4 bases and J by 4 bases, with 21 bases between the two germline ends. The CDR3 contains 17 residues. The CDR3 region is CASSSSPTSRASDTQYF. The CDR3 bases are TGTGCCAGCAGCTCTTCCCCAACTAGCAGAGCTTCAGATACGCAGTATTTT. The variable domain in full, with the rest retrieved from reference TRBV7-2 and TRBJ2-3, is GAGVSQSPSNKVTEKGKDVELRCDPISGHTALYWYRQSLGQGLEFLIYFQGNSAPDKSGLPSDRFSAERTGGSVSTLTIQRTQQEDSAVYLCASSSSPTSRASDTQYFGPGTRLTVL.

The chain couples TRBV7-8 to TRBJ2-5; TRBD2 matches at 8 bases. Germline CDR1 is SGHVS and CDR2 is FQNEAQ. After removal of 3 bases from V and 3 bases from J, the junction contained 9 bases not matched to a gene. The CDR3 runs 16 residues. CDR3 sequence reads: CASSFPRGGLEETQYF. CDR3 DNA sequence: TGTGCCAGCAGCTTCCCCCGGGGGGGGCTTGAAGAGACCCAGTACTTC. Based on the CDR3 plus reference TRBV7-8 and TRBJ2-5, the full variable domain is GAGVSQSPRYKVAKRGQDVALRCDPISGHVSLFWYQQALGQGPEFLTYFQNEAQLDKSGLPSDRFFAERPEGSVSTLKIQRTQQEDSAVYLCASSFPRGGLEETQYFGPGTRLLVL.

For the CDR3, the DNA is TGTGCCAGCAGTGCCACAGGGCGTCAGCCCCAGCATTTT. The encoded protein is CASSATGRQPQHF. The rearrangement links TRBV25-1 to TRBJ1-5, with a weak D call TRBD1 (6 bases). Germline V lookup: CDR1 MGHDK, CDR2 SYGVNS. This CDR3 contains 13 residues. Trimming left V 4 bases short and J 6 bases short, with 10 bases between.

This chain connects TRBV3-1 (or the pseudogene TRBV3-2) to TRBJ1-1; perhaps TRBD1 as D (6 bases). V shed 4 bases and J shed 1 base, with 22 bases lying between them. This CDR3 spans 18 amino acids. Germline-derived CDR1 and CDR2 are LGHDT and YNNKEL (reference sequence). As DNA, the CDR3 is TGTGCCAGCAGCCCAGAGTCGGACAGTCCCGAAACGAACACTGAAGCTTTCTTT. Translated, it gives CASSPESDSPETNTEAFF.

CDR3 nucleotides: TGTGCCAGCTCACCACCTGGGGGGTTGGACAATGAGCAGTTCTTC. Protein: CASSPPGGLDNEQFF. The chain combines TRBV18 with TRBJ2-1, with D possibly matching TRBD2 (6 bases). V was trimmed by 0 bases and J by 5 bases, leaving 11 bases between them. Germline V lookup: CDR1 KGHSH, CDR2 LQKENI. This CDR3 spans 15 amino acids.

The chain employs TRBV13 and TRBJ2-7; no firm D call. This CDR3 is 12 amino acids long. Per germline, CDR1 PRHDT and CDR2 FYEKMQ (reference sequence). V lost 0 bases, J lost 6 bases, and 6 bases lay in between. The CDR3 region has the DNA TGTGCCAGCAGCTTAGGCCGTAGCGAGCAGTACTTC. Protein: CASSLGRSEQYF.

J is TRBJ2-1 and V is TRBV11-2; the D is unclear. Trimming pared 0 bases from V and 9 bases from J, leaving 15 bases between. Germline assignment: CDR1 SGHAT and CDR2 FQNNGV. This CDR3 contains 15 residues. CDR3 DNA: TGTGCCAGCAGCTTAGATTCTGCGGCCGGTGGTGAGCAGTTCTTC. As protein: CASSLDSAAGGEQFF.

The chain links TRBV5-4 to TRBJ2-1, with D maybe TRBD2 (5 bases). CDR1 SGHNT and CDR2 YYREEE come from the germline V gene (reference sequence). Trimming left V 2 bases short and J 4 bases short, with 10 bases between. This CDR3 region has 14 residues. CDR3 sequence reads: CASSLASRYNEQFF. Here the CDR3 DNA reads TGTGCCAGCAGCTTAGCTAGCCGATACAATGAGCAGTTCTTC.

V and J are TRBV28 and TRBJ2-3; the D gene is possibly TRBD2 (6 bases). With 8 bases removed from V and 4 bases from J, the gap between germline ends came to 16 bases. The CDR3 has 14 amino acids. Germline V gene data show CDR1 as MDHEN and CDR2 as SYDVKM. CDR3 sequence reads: CASGTPTTPDTQYF. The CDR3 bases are TGTGCCAGCGGGACTCCCACCACACCAGATACGCAGTATTTT.

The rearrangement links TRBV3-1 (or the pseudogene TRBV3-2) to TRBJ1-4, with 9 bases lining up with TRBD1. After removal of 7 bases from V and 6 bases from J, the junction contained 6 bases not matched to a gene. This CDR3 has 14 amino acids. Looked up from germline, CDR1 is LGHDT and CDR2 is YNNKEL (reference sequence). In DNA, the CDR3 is TGTGCCAGCACCCATCGGACAGGGGATGAAAAACTGTTTTTT. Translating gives CASTHRTGDEKLFF.

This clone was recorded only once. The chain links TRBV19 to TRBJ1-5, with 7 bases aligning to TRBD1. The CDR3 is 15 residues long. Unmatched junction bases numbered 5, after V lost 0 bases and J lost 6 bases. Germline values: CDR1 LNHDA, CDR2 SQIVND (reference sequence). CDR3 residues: CASSIDHRGSQPQHF. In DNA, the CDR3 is TGTGCCAGTAGTATAGATCACAGGGGATCTCAGCCCCAGCATTTT.